This T cell receptor (beta chain) was obtained from a study of T cell repertoires in cytomegalovirus infection. At the level of the study: It was the public TCR beta signatures that indicated both CMV infection and matching HLA type. Study-level results: CMV-specific TCR beta clonotypes restricted by HLA-C dominated the ex vivo response.

TCRdb itself ran the reads through MiXCR, one entry per CDR3 protein. The sample lists 630,000 or so distinct CDR3 sequences; approximately 24% were seen once. This clonotype occurred many times. Its antigen is currently unknown. The CDR3 totals 15 residues. Trimming removed 6 bases from V and 1 base from J, with 12 bases in between. Per the germline V gene, CDR1 is LGHNA and CDR2 is YSLEER. V is TRBV4-3 and J is TRBJ2-2; tentative D call: TRBD1 (7 bases). This clonotype originated in a human donor in good health (CMV status not recorded). Some clones in this sample may be carry-over from other donors' samples. What was sequenced was CD8+ T cells from PBMCs. The CDR3 region is CASRGGTVNTGELFF. The DNA for the CDR3 is TGCGCCAGCAGAGGGGGGACAGTGAACACCGGGGAGCTGTTTTTT.